This TCR beta chain is from a study of cytomegalovirus exposure and HLA in healthy donors. Study-level information: Among about 179 million T cells, an earlier analysis found roughly 100 million unique TCR beta sequences. About 83 million unique TCRs from HLA-typed donors made up an early data release.

Concerning this clone itself: The antigen remains unidentified.

Trimming stripped 5 bases from V and 0 bases from J, with 10 bases between. Germline assignment: CDR1 SGHTA and CDR2 FQGNSA. There are 14 residues in the CDR3. PCR was performed using 60 Vbeta and 13 Jbeta primers. Measured with immunoSEQ multiplex PCR; TCRdb has only the in-frame clones, and not every one. The table lists under 150,000 clones, 70% to 75% of them singletons. Study conclusions and caveats: CMV serostatus was the sole immune exposure data available. A later analysis found common viral pathogens apparently linked to several of the most significant clusters.

Sequencing was done on a sample of PBMCs. The chain couples TRBV7-2 to TRBJ1-2, with a weak D call TRBD1 (6 bases). This sequence originates from a human donor in good health. CDR3 bases: TGTGCCAGCAGCGGACAGTTGACTAACTATGGCTACACCTTC. This encodes CASSGQLTNYGYTF.